The subject of this entry is one T cell receptor beta chain. What it recognizes is unknown. This sample is part of a study of shared clonotypes between healthy human individuals. Overall study findings and caveats: Across several donors, naive CD4 shared roughly 5.1%, naive CD8 over 3%, memory CD4 over 2%, memory CD8 around 0.36%. All-four-donor shared clonotypes had higher generation probabilities than non-shared clonotypes did. In this cohort, only blood was sampled, and tissue repertoires likely differ.

V lost 4 bases, J lost 0 bases, and 7 bases lay in between. CDR3 size: 14 residues. Germline V gives CDR1 SGHTS, CDR2 YDEGEE. Under the authors' procedure: Junction-only immunoSEQ sequences carried no quality scores, so filtering differed. Clones were sequenced by immunoSEQ multiplex PCR, and TCRdb holds only the in-frame ones, with some missing. D and trimming come from the DNA, and the V and J calls and clone size come from that table. The data show some 580,000 clones, with 95% to 98% seen just once and around 0.058% held by the top ten. This clonotype originated in a woman in her thirties in good health. The sequenced sample consisted of naive CD4+ T cells sorted from blood. The subset denotes: CD45RA+ positively selected. The gene calls are TRBV5-8 and TRBJ1-4; D gene uncertain. CDR3 sequence (DNA): TGTGCCAGCAGCCAGTTTGCAACTAATGAAAAACTGTTTTTT. Its translation is CASSQFATNEKLFF.